This record covers a single T cell receptor (beta chain). The sample holds many counts of this clonotype. Its antigen is currently not known. Per-base quality was not reported, and no clone a single base away is much larger than it. This entry belongs to a study of neurological immune-mediated disorders (dated by TCRdb to the late 2010s). For the study in its entirety: Among the roughly 34 multiple sclerosis patients, relapsing-remitting MS was present in some 31 and secondary progressive MS was present in 3. Peripheral blood TCR-beta repertoires from patients with HTLV-I-associated myelopathy (HAM/TSP), patients with multiple sclerosis, and healthy controls were compared in the study using UMI-based sequencing. Alongside PBMC samples, the set of about 97 TCR-beta libraries contained longitudinal samples, technical triplicates, and paired CD4+ and CD8+ T-cell subsets that had been sorted. Of the approximately 66 subjects in the cohort, about 15 were HAM/TSP patients, some 34 were multiple sclerosis patients, and about 20 were healthy controls. Overall study outcomes, separate from this receptor: The highest TCR clonal expansion was observed in HAM/TSP patients, whereas the lowest was observed in MS patients, even when compared with healthy controls. In a phylogenetic analysis, the repertoires of 18 out of 34 MS patients fell into a single cluster of related CDR3 sequences, pointing to a possible signature at the repertoire level. The MS cluster showed no association with clinical or MRI features, and the authors stated that larger cohorts are needed. No identical CDR3 amino acid sequences were found to be shared among expanded clones across subjects, suggesting that TCR-beta repertoires were private in all groups.

cDNA was synthesized by template-switch 5'RACE using a primer with a 10-nucleotide random unique molecular identifier that tagged each TCR transcript. Each sequencing run produced over 190 million TCR-beta sequences covering 15-18 subjects. Total RNA was extracted with the RNeasy kit. Using the KAPA Real-time Library Amplification kit, TCR-beta VDJ regions were amplified with primers for the TCR constant region and the 5'RACE anchor. Sample indexes and Illumina adaptors were added in a first PCR, and a second PCR then increased library yield. After Ampure bead purification, the roughly 650 bp TCR product was size-selected on a 2% E-gel SizeSelection system. Before pooling, libraries had their quality checked on a Bioanalyzer, their concentration measured with Qubit, and their quantity determined with the Kapa Library Quantification kit. An Illumina HiSeq 2500 sequenced the libraries paired-end 2 x 150 bp. To increase sequence diversity, roughly 24-32% phiX was spiked into each library pool. Processing in the source paper ran as follows. The quality-filtered reads were processed with the UMI-based MiGEC pipeline, whose error correction step removed more than 75% of the raw TCR sequences. VDJ genes were aligned to IMGT germline references, and each clonotype was defined by a unique CDR3 amino acid sequence together with V-J genes. VDJtools evaluated clonal expansion, Shannon diversity and CDR3 relatedness (CalcPairwiseDistances, ClusterSamples); CLCbio workbench built phylogenetic trees. Using coefficient-of-variation modelling across technical triplicates, the study counted a clone as expanded if it had at least 8 unique UMIs. Starting from the raw public reads, TCRdb applied fastp trimming at Q25, assembled clones with MiXCR and retained in-frame beta chains. Each record represents a unique CDR3 protein, reported with the most common genes and DNA among its rows. The V and J calls follow TCRdb's processing rather than the paper's. The sample contains approximately 86,000 distinct CDR3 sequences, 2% to 3% of them found a single time. Together, the top ten hold about 1.1% of the sample.

From its cysteine to its phenylalanine, the CDR3 spans 14 amino acids. Only the CDR3 DNA is retained, 42 bases long and in frame from the first base. V loses 4 bases at its end and J loses 3 bases; junction bases beyond the gene matches: 5. For unsorted PBMC libraries, 2 million PBMCs were used after storage in RNAlater at -80 degrees C until RNA extraction. Multiple sclerosis patients were enrolled in a US clinical protocol under which disease progression was evaluated by magnetic resonance imaging. Peripheral blood underwent Ficoll-Hypaque density gradient centrifugation to isolate PBMCs, which were then cryopreserved in liquid nitrogen.

The chain employs TRBV12-3 or TRBV12-4 and TRBJ2-7; 8 of the junction bases match TRBD1. Sequenced input: PBMCs. This TCR was recovered from a woman in her twenties or thirties with multiple sclerosis. The CDR3 here reads CASSSGQGLYEQYF. Here is the DNA: TGTGCCAGCAGTTCCGGACAGGGACTCTACGAGCAGTACTTC.